Below, 32 T cell receptor beta chains from the same sample are listed, as sequenced in a study of shared clonotypes between healthy human individuals. This table comes from immunoSEQ multiplex PCR, and its TCRdb copy is limited to in-frame clones, with some not included. The table has about 470,000 clones, roughly 77% seen once. The sequenced sample was PBMCs. The source of these receptors is a woman in her 40s in good health. Some clones in this sample may be carry-over from other donors' samples.

This clone was observed once. This chain links TRBV6-5 with TRBJ2-2; 10 bases are a match to TRBD2. In germline, CDR1 is MNHEY, CDR2 SVGAGI. V dropped 6 bases and J dropped 4; count of bases not matched to a gene: 5. This CDR3 is built from 15 residues. The CDR3 loop is CASRELAGTTGELFF. CDR3 coding DNA: TGTGCCAGCAGGGAACTAGCGGGAACCACCGGGGAGCTGTTTTTT.

Comment on this clone: Other DNA sequences in this specimen translate into the identical CDR3. The chain has TRBV6-1 and TRBJ2-7, with no clear D. The CDR3 spans 12 residues. CDR1 is MNHNS, CDR2 SASEGT, per germline. The germline V and J ends were trimmed by 1 base and 4 bases, with 5 bases remaining between them. Here the CDR3 reads CASSEGSYEQYF. In DNA, the CDR3 is TGTGCCAGCAGTGAAGGGAGTTACGAGCAGTACTTC.

The chain uses TRBV19 and TRBJ2-1, with TRBD2 matching 7 bases. The junction had 10 bases not matched to a gene; V was cut back by 5 bases and J by 0 bases. Germline CDR1 LNHDA, CDR2 SQIVND (reference sequence). The CDR3 covers 17 residues. This chain's CDR3 is CASSPALSGISYNEQFF. The CDR3 bases are TGTGCCAGTAGTCCAGCCCTGAGCGGGATCTCCTACAATGAGCAGTTCTTC.

This clone was seen a handful of times. DNA of the CDR3: TGCAGCGTTGACCTCCCGACTAGCGGGTCCGGAGATACGCAGTATTTT. Protein product: CSVDLPTSGSGDTQYF. The gene calls are TRBV29-1 and TRBJ2-3, with TRBD2 identical over 10 bases. Germline V lookup: CDR1 SQVTM, CDR2 ANQGSEA. V was clipped by 3 bases and J by 5 bases; unmatched bases: 11. CDR3 length: 16 amino acids.

The chain joins TRBV6-1 to TRBJ2-7; perhaps TRBD1 as D (6 bases). The CDR3 covers 14 residues. Trimming pared 8 bases from V and 0 bases from J, leaving 14 bases between. Germline CDR1 reads MNHNS; CDR2 reads SASEGT. The CDR3 DNA reads as TGTGCCAGCGCGGCCGACAGGAGCTCCTACGAGCAGTACTTC. Amino acid sequence: CASAADRSSYEQYF.

Written as DNA, the CDR3 is TGTGCCAGCTCAAGTCTAGCGGGAGGGCCCGCAGATACGCAGTATTTT. Translation gives CASSSLAGGPADTQYF. The V gene is TRBV18, the J gene TRBJ2-3, with 12 bases fitting TRBD2. With V trimmed by 5 bases and J by 4 bases, 7 bases remained unmatched. In germline, CDR1 is KGHSH, CDR2 LQKENI. The CDR3 consists of 16 residues.

This clone was picked up a small number of times. V gene TRBV7-7 combines with J gene TRBJ1-1; TRBD1 agrees at 8 bases. Germline trimming cut 4 bases from V and 3 bases from J; bases unmatched to any gene: 1. The CDR3 runs to 13 residues. Germline-derived CDR1 and CDR2 are SSHAT and FNYEAQ (reference sequence). Here the CDR3 reads CASSSDRDTEAFF. In nucleotides, the CDR3 is TGTGCCAGCAGCTCGGACAGGGACACTGAAGCTTTCTTT.

The rearrangement uses TRBV19 and TRBJ2-5; 9 bases map to TRBD1. The better agreement between TRBJ2-7 and the DNA end casts doubt on the J call. The CDR3 extends over 13 amino acids. CDR1 and CDR2 from the germline V gene are LNHDA and SQIVND (reference sequence). The CDR3 DNA reads as TGTGCCAGTAGTAGGGGACAGGGTGGCGAGCAGTACTTC. It specifies CASSRGQGGEQYF.

The chain carries TRBV28 and TRBJ1-1, with 7 bases fitting TRBD1. This CDR3 is built from 17 residues. The V gene end was trimmed by 1 base and the J gene end by 1 base; junction bases not matched to a gene: 9. Germline lookup yields CDR1 MDHEN and CDR2 SYDVKM. The CDR3 loop is CASSLFGEGARNTEAFF. CDR3 nucleotides: TGTGCCAGCAGTTTATTCGGGGAGGGGGCGAGGAACACTGAAGCTTTCTTT.

This clone was seen only once. The chain links TRBV10-3 to TRBJ2-1; D remains ambiguous. The germline CDR1 and CDR2 sequences are ENHRY and SYGVKD. With 3 bases removed from V and 5 bases from J, the gap between germline ends came to 17 bases. CDR3 length: 16 amino acids. This CDR3 is CAISDSGPTPHNEQFF. The DNA of the CDR3 is TGTGCCATCAGTGACTCCGGGCCTACGCCCCACAATGAGCAGTTCTTC.

A note on this clone: The same CDR3 arises from other DNA sequences in this sample as well. The V call is TRBV6-6, the J call TRBJ2-3, with D maybe TRBD2 (5 bases). Looked up from germline, CDR1 is MNHNY and CDR2 is SVGAGI (reference sequence). Deletions cut 3 bases from V and 3 bases from J, with 10 bases between. The CDR3 extends over 14 amino acids. The CDR3: CASSYGGRTDTQYF. The CDR3 DNA is TGTGCCAGCAGTTATGGTGGGAGAACAGATACGCAGTATTTT.

There are a few counts of this clone. The chain has TRBV7-9 and TRBJ1-2; D remains unclear. V lost 4 bases to trimming and J lost 7 bases, with 16 bases between them. The CDR3 is 14 residues long. The germline V gene encodes CDR1 SEHNR and CDR2 FQNEAQ (reference sequence). In nucleotides, the CDR3 is TGTGCCAGCAGCTCCGGACTGACTGGTGGTGGCTACACCTTC. As protein: CASSSGLTGGGYTF.

This chain joins TRBV19 and TRBJ2-7; 7 nucleotides agree with TRBD2. J lost 5 bases, V lost 3 bases, and 7 bases had no gene match. The germline CDR1 and CDR2 sequences are LNHDA and SQIVND (reference sequence). The CDR3 contains 14 residues. In DNA form, the CDR3 reads TGTGCCAGTAGTATCAGAGGGAGGGCCCACGAGCAGTACTTC. This sequence encodes CASSIRGRAHEQYF.

This clone was observed a few times. V gene TRBV14 combines with J gene TRBJ1-1; D is unresolved. V was trimmed by 2 bases and J by 0 bases, leaving 7 bases between them. From germline, CDR1 is SGHDN and CDR2 FVKESK. The CDR3 has 14 amino acids. Written as DNA, the CDR3 is TGTGCCAGCAGCCAATTTCAGCTGAACACTGAAGCTTTCTTT. This translates into CASSQFQLNTEAFF.

This clone was recorded once. Written as DNA, the CDR3 is TGTGCCAGAAGCTTGGTTTCAGGGGACTACACTGAAGCTTTCTTT. Translated, it gives CARSLVSGDYTEAFF. The chain uses TRBV5-3 and TRBJ1-1; a weak D match, TRBD1 (6 bases). TRBV5-3 is an open reading frame whose function is uncertain. The CDR3 runs to 15 residues. Trimming removed 0 bases at V and 3 bases at J, with 12 bases between.

This clone was counted a few times. V and J are TRBV7-9 and TRBJ1-1, with no clear D. This CDR3 has 10 residues. The V gene's germline CDR1 is SEHNR and CDR2 FQNEAQ (reference sequence). The V gene lost 6 bases and the J gene lost 8 bases, with 7 bases spanning the gap. CDR3 sequence reads: CASSNREAFF. CDR3 DNA: TGTGCCAGCAGTAACCGCGAAGCTTTCTTT.

This clone has only one observation. The chain combines TRBV5-4 with TRBJ2-1; D remains unclear. CDR1 is SGHNT, CDR2 YYREEE, per germline (reference sequence). Deletions cut 0 bases from V and 5 bases from J, with 6 bases between. The CDR3 totals 13 residues. CDR3 loop: CASSLAGHNEQFF. The CDR3 DNA sequence: TGTGCCAGCAGCTTGGCGGGCCACAATGAGCAGTTCTTC.

The chain recombines TRBV27 with TRBJ2-1; D may be TRBD1 (6 bases). The CDR3 has 20 amino acids. Germline V gene data show CDR1 as MNHEY and CDR2 as SMNVEV (reference sequence). V was clipped by 6 bases and J by 7 bases, with 34 bases between them. This CDR3 reads CASRPWGPSDGPQTGNEQFF. In DNA form, the CDR3 reads TGTGCCAGCAGACCATGGGGGCCGAGTGACGGGCCCCAAACGGGGAATGAGCAGTTCTTC.

This clone appeared once. The chain is built from TRBV5-1 and TRBJ1-1, with a weak D call TRBD1 (6 bases). CDR3 length: 14 amino acids. V was shortened by 3 bases and J by 3 bases, with 12 bases between the two germline ends. The germline gives CDR1 SGHRS, CDR2 YFSETQ. CDR3 loop: CASSSQGQDTEAFF. CDR3 nucleotides: TGCGCCAGCAGCTCCCAGGGGCAGGACACTGAAGCTTTCTTT.

This clone was seen more than once but under ten times. The genes are TRBV19 and TRBJ1-1, with D possibly being TRBD1 (6 bases). The germline V gene has CDR1 LNHDA and CDR2 SQIVND (reference sequence). The CDR3 has 16 residues. With 5 bases removed from V and 6 bases from J, the gap between germline ends came to 22 bases. The CDR3 DNA reads as TGTGCCAGTAGTTCGCTCCAAAACAGGGTTGGTTCTGAAGCTTTCTTT. It codes for CASSSLQNRVGSEAFF.

This rearrangement joins TRBV6-1 to TRBJ2-7; no reliable D call. V dropped 3 bases and J dropped 0 bases, with 9 bases sitting between them. CDR1 MNHNS and CDR2 SASEGT come from the germline V gene. This CDR3 is built from 14 residues. DNA of the CDR3: TGTGCCAGCAGTGATGACGGCCACTCCTACGAGCAGTACTTC. Protein product: CASSDDGHSYEQYF.

V gene TRBV7-6 combines with J gene TRBJ2-2; D is possibly TRBD2 (6 bases). Trimming stripped 2 bases from V and 7 bases from J, with 17 bases between. CDR3 length: 16 residues. CDR1 is SGHVS, CDR2 FNYEAQ, per germline. CDR3 sequence reads: CASSLKAGRNVGELFF. As DNA, the CDR3 is TGTGCCAGCAGCTTAAAAGCGGGCCGTAATGTCGGGGAGCTGTTTTTT.

The rearrangement uses TRBV28 and TRBJ2-7; a possible D gene is TRBD1 (5 bases). The CDR3 covers 14 residues. V gave up 5 bases and J gave up 1 base, with 12 bases separating them. Germline V gene sequence: CDR1 MDHEN, CDR2 SYDVKM. The CDR3 nucleotides read TGTGCCAGCAGTGTCCACAGGATTTCCTACGAGCAGTACTTC. It is translated as CASSVHRISYEQYF.

Comment on this clone: Additional DNA sequences in this sample encode the identical CDR3. The chain uses TRBV7-2 and TRBJ2-5; D remains ambiguous. Trimming removed 0 bases at V and 5 bases at J, with 10 bases between. Germline CDR1 SGHTA, CDR2 FQGNSA. The CDR3 consists of 14 residues. For the CDR3, the DNA is TGTGCCAGCAGCTTAGCGGGCCTGGGTGAGACCCAGTACTTC. It yields the protein CASSLAGLGETQYF.

This clone is a singleton in its sample. The chain is built from TRBV18 and TRBJ1-2, with no clear D. The V and J ends lost 2 bases and 4 bases respectively, with 11 bases between them. The CDR3 has 14 amino acids. Per germline, CDR1 KGHSH and CDR2 LQKENI. CDR3 in DNA: TGTGCCAGCTCACCAAGGGAGGTCCTCTATGGCTACACCTTC. This encodes CASSPREVLYGYTF.

This clone was observed many times. J is TRBJ1-2 and V is TRBV7-2; D call uncertain. V was clipped by 3 bases and J by 0 bases, with 2 bases between them. CDR3 length equals 12 residues. Germline CDR1 and CDR2: SGHTA and FQGNSA. CDR3 residues: CASSFTNYGYTF. The CDR3 nucleotides are TGTGCCAGCAGCTTCACTAACTATGGCTACACCTTC.

This clone was seen only a few times. The genes are TRBV6-1 and TRBJ2-5, with 8 bases matching TRBD2. The CDR3 totals 15 residues. The germline CDR1 and CDR2 sequences are MNHNS and SASEGT. V was pared by 7 bases and J by 4 bases, with 11 bases of the junction left unmatched. CDR3 sequence (DNA): TGTGCCAGCACCGGGGGGGCCGGGATTTTAGAGACCCAGTACTTC. The encoded protein is CASTGGAGILETQYF.

The rearrangement uses TRBV18 and TRBJ2-7; tentatively, D is TRBD1 (5 bases). The CDR3 consists of 14 residues. Germline loops: CDR1 KGHSH, CDR2 LQKENI. V gave up 0 bases and J gave up 6 bases, with 12 bases separating them. The CDR3 protein is CASSPPRQGGEQYF. The CDR3 coding sequence is TGTGCCAGCTCACCACCGCGGCAGGGTGGCGAGCAGTACTTC.

This clone was recorded a few times. Given a much more abundant clone one base away, this may be a read error. In the same sample, other DNA sequences code for this CDR3. V usage is TRBV7-2 and J usage is TRBJ2-7; D not certain. Germline CDR1 is SGHTA and CDR2 is FQGNSA. Trimming took off 4 bases at V and 3 bases at J, with 4 bases between the two ends. The CDR3 totals 11 residues. In DNA, the CDR3 is TGTGCCAGCAGCTCCTACTACGAGCAGTACTTC. Its protein product is CASSSYYEQYF.

For this clone: Germline and junction disagree at one end, which may indicate a read error. This chain joins TRBV10-2 and TRBJ2-1; 8 bases fit TRBD2. This CDR3 spans 16 amino acids. CDR1 is WSHSY, CDR2 SAAADI, per germline. The CDR3 nucleotides read TGCGCCAGCACCAAGGGGATAGCGGGAACCTACAATGAGCTGTTCTTC. This gives the protein CASTKGIAGTYNELFF.

V and J are TRBV11-3 and TRBJ2-3; D may be TRBD1 or TRBD2 (5 bases each). V lost 5 bases, J lost 1 base, and 10 bases lay in between. The CDR3 has 14 amino acids. Looked up from germline, CDR1 is SGHNT and CDR2 is YENEEA. DNA for the CDR3: TGTGCCAGCAGCCTCAGGGACGGCACAGATACGCAGTATTTT. Translating it yields CASSLRDGTDTQYF. Supplemented by reference TRBV11-3 and TRBJ2-3, the full variable domain reads EAGVVQSPRYKIIEKKQPVAFWCNPISGHNTLYWYLQNLGQGPELLIRYENEEAVDDSQLPKDRFSAERLKGVDSTLKIQPAELGDSAVYLCASSLRDGTDTQYFGPGTRLTVL.

V usage is TRBV5-6 and J usage is TRBJ2-3; maybe TRBD1 (5 bases). CDR1 is SGHDT, CDR2 YYEEEE, per germline. The length of the CDR3 is 14 residues. The V end lost 3 bases, the J end lost 4 bases, and 12 bases lay between the germline ends. DNA for the CDR3: TGTGCCAGCAGCTCTCAGGGAAGTGCAGATACGCAGTATTTT. As protein: CASSSQGSADTQYF.